The 16 T cell receptor beta chains in this list originate from one sample, sequenced in a study of blood T cell repertoires in COVID-19. The method was immunoSEQ multiplex PCR; TCRdb's version includes in-frame clones alone and lacks a portion of them. The data hold 100,000 or so clones, with roughly 92% observed a single time. Sample: peripheral blood. The receptors were sampled from a man aged 65-85 years with acute or convalescent COVID-19.

In this sample, this clone turned up once. The chain recombines TRBV18 with TRBJ1-3; the D is unclear. V shed 2 bases and J shed 0 bases, with 8 bases lying between them. CDR1 and CDR2 from the germline V gene are KGHSH and LQKENI. The CDR3 covers 15 residues. The CDR3 DNA follows: TGTGCCAGCTCACCATCAGGCAGCTCTGGAAACACCATATATTTT. This codes for CASSPSGSSGNTIYF.

The chain links TRBV30 to TRBJ2-6; D might be TRBD1 (5 bases). CDR1 is GTSNPN, CDR2 SVGIG, per germline (reference sequence). This CDR3 contains 16 residues. V was cut by 2 bases and J by 0 bases, with 11 bases left in between. The CDR3 DNA is TGTGCCTGGAGTAAAGGGGCCCACTCTGGGGCCAACGTCCTGACTTTC. Encoded protein: CAWSKGAHSGANVLTF.

J is TRBJ1-2 and V is TRBV3-1 (or the pseudogene TRBV3-2); no definite D call. The CDR3 spans 14 residues. V lost 1 base to trimming and J lost 0 bases, with 6 bases between them. CDR1 LGHDT and CDR2 YNNKEL come from the germline V gene (reference sequence). The CDR3 loop reads CASSQGAANYGYTF. CDR3 in DNA: TGTGCCAGCAGCCAAGGGGCAGCTAACTATGGCTACACCTTC.

The V call is TRBV19, the J call TRBJ2-7; D unclear. The V and J ends lost 1 base and 4 bases respectively, with 5 bases between them. Per germline, CDR1 LNHDA and CDR2 SQIVND (reference sequence). The CDR3 contains 12 residues. The CDR3 loop reads CASSIAGYEQYF. The CDR3 DNA sequence: TGTGCCAGTAGTATAGCCGGGTACGAGCAGTACTTC.

V gene TRBV6-2 or TRBV6-3 combines with J gene TRBJ2-7; a weak D match, TRBD1 (6 bases). Germline-derived CDR1 and CDR2 are MNHEY and SVGEGT. The CDR3 totals 14 residues. V gave up 2 bases and J gave up 2 bases, with 10 bases separating them. CDR3 amino acids: CASSYLQGAYEQYF. CDR3 DNA: TGTGCCAGCAGTTACCTACAGGGAGCCTACGAGCAGTACTTC.

This clone was recorded only once. The V and J genes are TRBV6-4 and TRBJ1-6, with D perhaps matching TRBD1 (5 bases). The CDR3 loop spans 14 amino acids. Germline V lookup: CDR1 MRHNA, CDR2 SNTAGT. The CDR3 loop is CAQWGQGYNSPLHF. In nucleotides, the CDR3 is TGTGCGCAGTGGGGCCAGGGATATAATTCACCCCTCCACTTT.

The chain combines TRBV5-5 with TRBJ2-7, with a tentative D call TRBD2 (7 bases). Deletions cut 4 bases from V and 5 bases from J, with 13 bases between. Germline V gene data show CDR1 as SGHKS and CDR2 as YYEKEE (reference sequence). CDR3 size: 13 residues. The CDR3 here is CASSRGARDEQYF. The CDR3 DNA is TGTGCCAGCAGCCGGGGGGCTAGGGACGAGCAGTACTTC.

The rearrangement links TRBV11-2 to TRBJ1-5; possible D gene TRBD1, 5 bases. There are 16 residues in the CDR3. Trimming pared 3 bases from V and 2 bases from J, leaving 14 bases between. Looked up from germline, CDR1 is SGHAT and CDR2 is FQNNGV. CDR3 region: CASSLGGGKGNQPQHF. The CDR3 coding sequence is TGTGCCAGCAGCTTGGGGGGAGGCAAGGGCAATCAGCCCCAGCATTTT.

The chain uses TRBV18 and TRBJ1-1; D uncertain. The CDR3 totals 13 residues. Germline CDR1 reads KGHSH; CDR2 reads LQKENI. The ends were cut back, 2 bases at V and 5 bases at J, with 9 bases in the middle. Written as DNA, the CDR3 is TGTGCCAGCTCACCAGTTTTCGGGACTGAAGCTTTCTTT. Encoded protein: CASSPVFGTEAFF.

The table lists this clone with a few counts. The chain employs TRBV5-8 and TRBJ1-5, with D unclear. Trimming cost V 1 base and J 7 bases, with 9 bases left between them. CDR1 and CDR2 from the germline V gene are SGHTS and YDEGEE. This CDR3 spans 13 amino acids. DNA of the CDR3: TGTGCCAGCAGCTTGAACCGGGAGCAGCCCCAGCATTTT. Translated, it gives CASSLNREQPQHF. Full variable domain (remainder filled in from reference TRBV5-8 and TRBJ1-5): EAGVTQSPTHLIKTRGQQATLRCSPISGHTSVYWYQQALGLGLQFLLWYDEGEERNRGNFPPRFSGRQFPNYSSELNVNALELEDSALYLCASSLNREQPQHFGDGTRLSIL.

This chain uses TRBV24-1 with TRBJ2-4; TRBD1 matches at 7 bases. Germline values: CDR1 KGHDR, CDR2 SFDVKD. Unmatched junction bases numbered 9, after V lost 2 bases and J lost 6 bases. The CDR3 is 16 amino acids. In DNA form, the CDR3 reads TGTGCCACCAGTGATTCCGGGACAGTCCAGGGAAACATTCAGTACTTC. As protein: CATSDSGTVQGNIQYF.

This chain links TRBV19 with TRBJ1-6; D not certain. Trimming pared 9 bases from V and 10 bases from J, leaving 13 bases between. The germline gives CDR1 LNHDA, CDR2 SQIVND (reference sequence). CDR3 length: 12 amino acids. In DNA form, the CDR3 reads TGTGCCAGCCGGACGGGAGGCTCACCCCTCCACTTT. This encodes CASRTGGSPLHF.

This clone appeared once. The V gene is TRBV3-1 (or the pseudogene TRBV3-2), the J gene TRBJ1-5, with a weak D call TRBD1 (5 bases). The CDR3 length is 17 residues. Germline V gene sequence: CDR1 LGHDT, CDR2 YNNKEL (reference sequence). With 0 bases removed from V and 5 bases from J, the gap between germline ends came to 17 bases. The CDR3: CASSQDRVRGGDQPQHF. The CDR3 DNA reads TGTGCCAGCAGCCAAGATAGGGTCCGGGGGGGAGATCAGCCCCAGCATTTT.

The chain recombines TRBV3-1 (or the pseudogene TRBV3-2) with TRBJ2-3; D is perhaps TRBD2 (7 bases). V dropped 4 bases and J dropped 3 bases, with 20 bases sitting between them. The CDR3 runs to 17 residues. Germline loops: CDR1 LGHDT, CDR2 YNNKEL (reference sequence). CDR3 DNA: TGTGCCAGCAGCCTCAGCGTCTGGGGGGGCAAAACAGATACGCAGTATTTT. Protein product: CASSLSVWGGKTDTQYF.

The chain employs TRBV19 and TRBJ1-1; D not certain. This CDR3 comprises 13 residues. Trimming took off 8 bases at V and 1 base at J, with 11 bases between the two ends. From germline, CDR1 is LNHDA and CDR2 SQIVND (reference sequence). The CDR3 DNA reads as TGTGCCAGTCATCTATCCACGAACACTGAAGCTTTCTTT. Translated: CASHLSTNTEAFF. Looking up the rest from reference TRBV19 and TRBJ1-1 gives the full variable domain: DGGITQSPKYLFRKEGQNVTLSCEQNLNHDAMYWYRQDPGQGLRLIYYSQIVNDFQKGDIAEGYSVSREKKESFPLTVTSAQKNPTAFYLCASHLSTNTEAFFGQGTRLTVV.

The J gene is TRBJ2-2, the V gene TRBV5-5; D unresolved. The V gene lost 0 bases and the J gene lost 5 bases, with 5 bases spanning the gap. The CDR3 sequence is 13 residues long. Germline V gives CDR1 SGHKS, CDR2 YYEKEE (reference sequence). The CDR3 DNA reads as TGTGCCAGCAGCTTGGCGTCTACCGGGGAGCTGTTTTTT. Translated: CASSLASTGELFF.